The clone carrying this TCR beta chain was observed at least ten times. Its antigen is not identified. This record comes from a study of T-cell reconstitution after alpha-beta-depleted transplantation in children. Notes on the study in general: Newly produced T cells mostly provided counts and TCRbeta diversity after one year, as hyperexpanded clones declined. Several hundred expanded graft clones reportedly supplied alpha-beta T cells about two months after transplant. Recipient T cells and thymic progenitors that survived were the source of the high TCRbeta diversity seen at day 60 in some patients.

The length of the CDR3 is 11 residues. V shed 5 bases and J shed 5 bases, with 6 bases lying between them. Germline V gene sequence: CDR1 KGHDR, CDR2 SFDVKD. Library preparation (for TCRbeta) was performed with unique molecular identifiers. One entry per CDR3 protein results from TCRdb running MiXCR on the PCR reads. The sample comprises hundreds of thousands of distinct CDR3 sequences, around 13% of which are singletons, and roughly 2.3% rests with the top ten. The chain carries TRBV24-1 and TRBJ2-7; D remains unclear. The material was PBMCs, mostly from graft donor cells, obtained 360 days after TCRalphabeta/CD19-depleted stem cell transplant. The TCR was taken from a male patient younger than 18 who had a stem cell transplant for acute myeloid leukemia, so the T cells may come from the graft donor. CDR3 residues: CATSVTDEQYF. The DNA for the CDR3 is TGTGCCACCAGTGTGACTGACGAGCAGTACTTC.